The rows below give T cell receptor beta chains drawn from one sample of a study of patients and donors after allogeneic stem cell transplantation. In TCRdb, the RT-PCR reads were re-called with MiXCR into one record per CDR3 protein. This sample has under 200,000 distinct CDR3 sequences, with approximately 30% found just once. The sequenced sample consisted of blood, either unsorted or a sorted T cell fraction (not recorded which). These receptor sequences come from a human donor who was either an allogeneic HSCT recipient or a stem cell or donor lymphocyte infusion donor (not recorded which). It is not recorded whose cells these are; they may come from a transplant donor. Both conserved end residues are part of each CDR3. The order of the fields is D gene, V gene, J gene, clone size, CDR3 protein, CDR3 DNA. D genes are given only for firm matches. The size field is filled for only some rows; it gives once, few, many or a size class.

-,TRBV15,TRBJ2-5,-,CATSRDEVFGETQYF,TGTGCCACCAGCAGAGATGAAGTCTTCGGGGAGACCCAGTACTTC
-,TRBV3-1,TRBJ1-1,-,CASSQVSRGTEAFF,TGTGCCAGCAGCCAAGTAAGTAGGGGAACTGAAGCTTTCTTT
-,TRBV6-2/TRBV6-3,TRBJ2-3,-,CASSFAPSTDTQYF,TGTGCCAGCAGCTTCGCCCCCTCCACAGATACGCAGTATTTT
-,TRBV5-1,TRBJ2-5,few,CASSVWIQETQYF,TGCGCCAGCAGCGTCTGGATTCAAGAGACCCAGTACTTC
-,TRBV5-6,TRBJ1-5,many,CASSARTVDQPQHF,TGTGCCAGCAGCGCCAGGACAGTAGATCAGCCCCAGCATTTT
TRBD2,TRBV6-6,TRBJ2-7,-,CASSYSLAVSTYQQYF,TGTGCCAGCAGTTACTCACTAGCGGTAAGCACCTACCAGCAGTACTTC
TRBD1,TRBV12-3/TRBV12-4,TRBJ2-5,few,CASSRTGQETQYF,TGTGCCAGCAGTCGGACAGGGCAAGAGACCCAGTACTTC
-,TRBV20-1,TRBJ1-5,many,CSASRRVEQPQHF,TGCAGTGCTAGTCGCAGGGTGGAACAGCCCCAGCATTTT
-,TRBV19,TRBJ1-2,few,CASTDGSRTNYGYTF,TGTGCCAGTACCGATGGGTCCAGGACCAACTATGGCTACACCTTC
-,TRBV20-1,TRBJ2-4,-,CSARGLAKNIQYF,TGCAGTGCTAGAGGCCTAGCCAAAAACATTCAGTACTTC
-,TRBV12-3/TRBV12-4,TRBJ2-3,few,CASSLWRGLTDTQYF,TGTGCCAGCAGTTTATGGAGAGGACTCACAGATACGCAGTATTTT
TRBD1,TRBV5-1,TRBJ1-6,few,CASSLGGDSFSPLHF,TGCGCCAGCAGCTTGGGTGGGGACAGTTTCTCACCCCTCCACTTT
-,TRBV12-3/TRBV12-4,TRBJ2-1,few,CASQGGNEQFF,TGTGCCAGCCAGGGGGGAAATGAGCAGTTCTTC
-,TRBV4-3,TRBJ2-5,-,CASSPKARQQETQYF,TGCGCCAGCAGCCCGAAAGCGAGACAACAAGAGACCCAGTACTTC
-,TRBV7-6,TRBJ2-3,-,CASSFTPPPSVSTDTQYF,TGTGCCAGCAGCTTCACCCCCCCTCCTAGCGTAAGCACAGATACGCAGTATTTT
TRBD1,TRBV25-1,TRBJ1-5,few,CASSELGGGQDNQPQHF,TGTGCCAGCAGTGAACTTGGGGGAGGACAGGACAATCAGCCCCAGCATTTT
-,TRBV12-3/TRBV12-4,TRBJ1-5,-,CASRLGRGRKGQPQHF,TGTGCCAGCAGACTCGGGCGGGGGCGCAAGGGTCAGCCCCAGCATTTT
-,TRBV10-3,TRBJ2-2,-,CAIPGQNTGELFF,TGTGCCATCCCGGGACAAAACACCGGGGAGCTGTTTTTT
-,TRBV20-1,TRBJ1-2,many,CSALNQAYGYTF,TGCAGTGCATTAAACCAGGCCTATGGCTACACCTTC
TRBD1,TRBV9,TRBJ1-2,-,CASKKGTENYGYTF,TGTGCCAGCAAAAAGGGGACAGAGAACTATGGCTACACCTTC
-,TRBV5-1,TRBJ2-7,-,CASSLVTTAYEQYF,TGCGCCAGCAGCTTGGTAACCACCGCCTACGAGCAGTACTTC
-,TRBV4-2,TRBJ1-6,few,CASSLGISDSPLHF,TGTGCCAGCAGCCTTGGCATATCGGATTCACCCCTCCACTTT
-,TRBV7-2,TRBJ2-5,-,CASLPLSSDQETQYF,TGTGCCAGTTTACCCCTATCTAGCGACCAAGAGACCCAGTACTTC
TRBD2,TRBV6-4,TRBJ2-3,few,CASSYLAGGADTQYF,TGTGCCAGCAGCTATTTAGCGGGAGGAGCAGATACGCAGTATTTT
TRBD2,TRBV6-5,TRBJ2-2,-,CASSVSGRPPGELFF,TGTGCCAGCAGTGTTAGCGGGAGACCCCCCGGGGAGCTGTTTTTT
TRBD1,TRBV12-3/TRBV12-4,TRBJ2-7,-,CASSLASVTGNYEQYF,TGTGCCAGCAGTTTAGCCTCTGTGACAGGGAACTACGAGCAGTACTTC
-,TRBV5-1,TRBJ2-7,-,CASSEDPSSYEQYF,TGCGCCAGCAGCGAGGACCCGTCCTCCTACGAGCAGTACTTC
-,TRBV20-1,TRBJ1-5,few,CSAQGVYNQPQHF,TGCAGTGCCCAGGGAGTTTACAATCAGCCCCAGCATTTT
-,TRBV10-3,TRBJ1-2,-,CAISEFPGGEGYTF,TGTGCCATCAGTGAGTTCCCAGGAGGCGAGGGCTACACCTTC
-,TRBV11-2,TRBJ2-5,-,CASSPRVYQETQYF,TGTGCCAGCAGCCCGAGGGTGTACCAAGAGACCCAGTACTTC
TRBD1,TRBV20-1,TRBJ2-7,-,CSALTSRDRVGEQYF,TGCAGTGCTCTGACCTCCCGGGACAGGGTAGGCGAGCAGTACTTC
-,TRBV27,TRBJ2-7,-,CASSLSIPYEQYF,TGTGCCAGCAGTTTATCGATTCCCTACGAGCAGTACTTC
TRBD1,TRBV12-3/TRBV12-4,TRBJ2-7,-,CASSLALMGTGVYEQYF,TGTGCCAGCAGTTTAGCCCTCATGGGGACAGGGGTCTACGAGCAGTACTTC
TRBD1,TRBV25-1,TRBJ2-2,-,CASSIRGTGGTGELFF,TGTGCCAGCAGTATCCGAGGGACAGGGGGAACCGGGGAGCTGTTTTTT
TRBD1,TRBV24-1,TRBJ2-1,-,CATSDPGQGDNEQFF,TGTGCCACCAGTGATCCGGGACAGGGGGACAATGAGCAGTTCTTC
TRBD1,TRBV20-1,TRBJ1-3,-,CSARGTQGTYSGNTIYF,TGCAGTGCTAGGGGAACACAGGGGACCTACTCTGGAAACACCATATATTTT
TRBD1,TRBV2,TRBJ2-7,-,CASSVGNRGHEQYF,TGTGCCAGCAGTGTAGGGAACAGGGGCCACGAGCAGTACTTC
-,TRBV12-3/TRBV12-4,TRBJ2-5,-,CASRIGRGGTQYF,TGTGCCAGCAGGATTGGGCGTGGTGGGACCCAGTACTTC
-,TRBV7-2,TRBJ2-5,-,CASSLLFSETQYF,TGTGCCAGCAGCTTACTGTTTTCGGAGACCCAGTACTTC
-,TRBV20-1,TRBJ2-3,-,CSARDNPGTDTQYF,TGCAGTGCTAGAGATAACCCGGGGACAGATACGCAGTATTTT